This T cell receptor (beta chain) was identified in a study of metastatic and nonmetastatic thyroid tumors. The wider study: The comparison covered peripheral blood and tumor or nodule tissue in malignant and benign thyroid patients. General study points: As reported, TCR beta diversity in blood and tumor was significantly higher in malignant thyroid tumors than in benign nodules.

In regard to this clone: Its specificity is not known.

Patients were all untreated before their thyroid surgery. Trimming shortened V by 5 bases and J by 4 bases, and 18 bases separated the two germline ends. The germline V gene has CDR1 MRHNA and CDR2 SNTAGT. The length of the CDR3 is 16 residues. As handled by the study authors: To classify distant metastasis in papillary thyroid cancer, a model was built from CDR3 differences across clinicopathological groups. TCRdb reprocessed the PCR reads using MiXCR. V and J calls and clone size were set by TCRdb, not the authors. The sample gives approximately 70,000 clones, roughly 18% of which show up once; about 13% is in the top ten.

The clonotype originates from a female donor with papillary thyroid cancer or a benign thyroid nodule (not recorded which). Some clones in this sample may be carry-over from other donors' samples. Sequenced material: blood. This sequence joins TRBV6-4 and TRBJ2-1; D gene uncertain. CDR3 DNA sequence: TGTGCCAGCAGTTTGGTGGTTCGCCGGAAGTACAATGAGCAGTTCTTC. Protein: CASSLVVRRKYNEQFF.